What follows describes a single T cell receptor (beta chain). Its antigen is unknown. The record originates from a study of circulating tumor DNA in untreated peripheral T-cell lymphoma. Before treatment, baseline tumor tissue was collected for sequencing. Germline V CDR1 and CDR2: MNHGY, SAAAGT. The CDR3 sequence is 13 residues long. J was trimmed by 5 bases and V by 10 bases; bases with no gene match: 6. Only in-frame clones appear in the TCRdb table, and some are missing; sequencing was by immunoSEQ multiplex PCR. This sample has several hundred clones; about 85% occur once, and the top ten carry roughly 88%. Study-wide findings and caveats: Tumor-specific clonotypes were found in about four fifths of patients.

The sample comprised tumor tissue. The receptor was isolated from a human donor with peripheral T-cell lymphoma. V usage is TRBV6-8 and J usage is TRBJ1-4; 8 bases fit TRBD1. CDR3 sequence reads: CAIGDRRNEKLFF. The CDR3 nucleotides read TGTGCCATAGGGGACAGGCGAAATGAAAAACTGTTTTTT.